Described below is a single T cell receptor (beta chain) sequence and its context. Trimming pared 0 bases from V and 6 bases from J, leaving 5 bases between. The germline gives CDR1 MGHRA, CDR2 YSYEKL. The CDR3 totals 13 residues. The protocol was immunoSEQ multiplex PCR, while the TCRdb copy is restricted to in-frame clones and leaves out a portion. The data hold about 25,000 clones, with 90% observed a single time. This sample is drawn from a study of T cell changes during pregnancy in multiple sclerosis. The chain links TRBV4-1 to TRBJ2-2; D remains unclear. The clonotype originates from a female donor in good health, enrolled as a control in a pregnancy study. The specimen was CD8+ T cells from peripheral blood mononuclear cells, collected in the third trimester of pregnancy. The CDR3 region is CASSQEISGELFF. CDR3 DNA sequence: TGCGCCAGCAGCCAAGAAATCTCCGGGGAGCTGTTTTTT.